This T cell receptor beta chain emerged from a study of blood T cell repertoires in COVID-19. Study-level information: Whether acute or convalescent, the COVID-19 samples came from the United States, Italy and Spain. PBMCs, B-cell-depleted T cells, or T cells provided the cDNA or gDNA that made up the material.

Original processing notes: The authors estimated nucleated cell counts from reference gene primer amplification. Here immunoSEQ multiplex PCR was the method, and the copy in TCRdb shows in-frame clones only, minus some. Clone size and the V and J calls come from that table; the DNA yielded D and trimming. The table records tens of thousands of clones, 70% to 90% of them present only once. V was clipped by 1 base and J by 5 bases; unmatched bases: 7. CDR3 length equals 15 residues. From germline, CDR1 is SGHAT and CDR2 FQNNGV. J is TRBJ2-7 and V is TRBV11-2; 8 bases are a match to TRBD2. This TCR came from a human donor in a cohort sampled during active COVID-19. Sequenced material: peripheral blood. CDR3 region: CASSLGGGGPHEQYF. In DNA, the CDR3 is TGTGCCAGCAGCTTAGGGGGCGGGGGGCCCCACGAGCAGTACTTC.